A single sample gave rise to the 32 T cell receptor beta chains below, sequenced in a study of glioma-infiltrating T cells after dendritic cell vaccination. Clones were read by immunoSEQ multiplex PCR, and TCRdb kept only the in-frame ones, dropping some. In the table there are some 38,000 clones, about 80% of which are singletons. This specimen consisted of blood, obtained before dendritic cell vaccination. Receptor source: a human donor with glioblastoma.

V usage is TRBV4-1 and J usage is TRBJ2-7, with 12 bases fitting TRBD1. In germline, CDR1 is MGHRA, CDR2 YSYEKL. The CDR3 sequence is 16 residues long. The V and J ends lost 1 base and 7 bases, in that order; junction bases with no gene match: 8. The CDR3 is CASSQGGWDRGQEQYF. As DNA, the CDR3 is TGCGCCAGCAGCCAAGGCGGCTGGGACAGGGGGCAGGAGCAGTACTTC.

The CDR3 loop reads CASSRDRYTDTQYF. The CDR3 bases are TGCGCCAGCAGCCGGGACAGATACACAGATACGCAGTATTTT. This sequence joins TRBV4-1 and TRBJ2-3; the match to TRBD1 covers 7 bases. Germline CDR1 reads MGHRA; CDR2 reads YSYEKL. Germline trimming cut 4 bases from V and 2 bases from J; bases unmatched to any gene: 3. This CDR3 region has 14 residues.

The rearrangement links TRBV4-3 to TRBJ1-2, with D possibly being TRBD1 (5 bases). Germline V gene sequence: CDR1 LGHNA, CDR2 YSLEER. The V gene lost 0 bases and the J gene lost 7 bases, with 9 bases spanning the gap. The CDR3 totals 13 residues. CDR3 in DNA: TGCGCCAGCAGCCAAGATCTGCAGGGTGGCTACACCTTC. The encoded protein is CASSQDLQGGYTF.

CDR3 sequence (DNA): TGTGCCAGCAGCTTAGCCGGGGGGGGACAAGAGACCCAGTACTTC. Protein: CASSLAGGGQETQYF. This chain links TRBV7-2 with TRBJ2-5; 8 bases map to TRBD2. The trim removed 0 bases at V and 2 bases at J, leaving 2 bases unmatched. The CDR3 consists of 15 residues. Germline assignment: CDR1 SGHTA and CDR2 FQGNSA. Together with reference TRBV7-2 and TRBJ2-5, the CDR3 gives the full variable domain: GAGVSQSPSNKVTEKGKDVELRCDPISGHTALYWYRQSLGQGLEFLIYFQGNSAPDKSGLPSDRFSAERTGGSVSTLTIQRTQQEDSAVYLCASSLAGGGQETQYFGPGTRLLVL.

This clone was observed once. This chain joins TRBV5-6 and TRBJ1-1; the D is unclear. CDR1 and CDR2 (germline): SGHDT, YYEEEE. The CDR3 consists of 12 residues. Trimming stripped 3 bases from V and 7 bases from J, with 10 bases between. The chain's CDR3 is CASSSISFEAFF. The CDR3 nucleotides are TGTGCCAGCAGCTCTATTAGTTTTGAAGCTTTCTTT.

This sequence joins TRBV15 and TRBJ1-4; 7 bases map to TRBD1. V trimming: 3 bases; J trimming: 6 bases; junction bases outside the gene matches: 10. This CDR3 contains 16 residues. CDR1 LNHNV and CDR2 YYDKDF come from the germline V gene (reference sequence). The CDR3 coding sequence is TGTGCCACCAGCAGGCCCCAGGGGGTTGAGGATGAAAAACTGTTTTTT. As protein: CATSRPQGVEDEKLFF.

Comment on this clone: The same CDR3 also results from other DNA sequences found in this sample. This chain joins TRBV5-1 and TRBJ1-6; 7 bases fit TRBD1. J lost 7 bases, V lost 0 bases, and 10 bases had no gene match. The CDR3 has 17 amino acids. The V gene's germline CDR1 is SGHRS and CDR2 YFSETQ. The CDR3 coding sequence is TGCGCCAGCAGCTTGGTGTCGACAGGGTCCCGAAATTCACCCCTCCACTTT. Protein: CASSLVSTGSRNSPLHF.

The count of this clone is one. CDR3 sequence: CAWMRGLTDTQYF. CDR3 nucleotide sequence: TGTGCCTGGATGCGGGGACTCACAGATACGCAGTATTTT. The gene calls are TRBV30 and TRBJ2-3, with a possible D match to TRBD2 (6 bases). V was cut by 4 bases and J by 2 bases, with 10 bases left in between. Germline CDR1 GTSNPN, CDR2 SVGIG (reference sequence). This CDR3 region has 13 residues.

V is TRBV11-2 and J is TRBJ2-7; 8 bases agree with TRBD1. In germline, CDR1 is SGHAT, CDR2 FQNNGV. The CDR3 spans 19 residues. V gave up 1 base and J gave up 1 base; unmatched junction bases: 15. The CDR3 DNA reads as TGTGCCAGCAGCTTAGGGTTAATTTTGGGACAGGCAAATTCCTACGAGCAGTACTTC. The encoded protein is CASSLGLILGQANSYEQYF.

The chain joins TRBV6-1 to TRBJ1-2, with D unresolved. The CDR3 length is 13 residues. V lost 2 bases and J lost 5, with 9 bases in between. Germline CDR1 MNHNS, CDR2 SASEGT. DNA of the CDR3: TGTGCCAGCAGTGAACCAGAGACTTATGGCTACACCTTC. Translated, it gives CASSEPETYGYTF.

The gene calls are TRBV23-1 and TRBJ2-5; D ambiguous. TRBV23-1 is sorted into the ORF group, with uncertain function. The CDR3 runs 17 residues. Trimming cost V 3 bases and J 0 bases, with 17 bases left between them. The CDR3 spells CASSHPPWAKYQETQYF. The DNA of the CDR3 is TGCGCCAGCAGTCACCCGCCCTGGGCAAAATACCAAGAGACCCAGTACTTC.

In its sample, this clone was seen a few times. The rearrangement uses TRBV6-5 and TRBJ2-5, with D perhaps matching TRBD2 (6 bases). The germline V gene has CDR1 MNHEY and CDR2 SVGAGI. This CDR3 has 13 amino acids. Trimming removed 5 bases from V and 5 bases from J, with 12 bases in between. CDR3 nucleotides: TGTGCCAGCAGTGGCTCAGGGACTGAGACCCAGTACTTC. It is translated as CASSGSGTETQYF.

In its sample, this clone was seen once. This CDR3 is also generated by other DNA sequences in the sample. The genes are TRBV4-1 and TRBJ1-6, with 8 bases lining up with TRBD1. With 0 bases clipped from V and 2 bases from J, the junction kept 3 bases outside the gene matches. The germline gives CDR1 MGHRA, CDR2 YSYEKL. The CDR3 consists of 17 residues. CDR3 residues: CASSQEGGQAYNSPLHF. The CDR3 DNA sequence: TGCGCCAGCAGCCAAGAAGGGGGACAGGCCTATAATTCACCCCTCCACTTT.

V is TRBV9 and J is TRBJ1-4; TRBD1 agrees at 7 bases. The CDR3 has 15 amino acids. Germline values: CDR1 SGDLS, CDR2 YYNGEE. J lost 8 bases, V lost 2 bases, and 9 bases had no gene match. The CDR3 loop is CASSVGTGAGEKLFF. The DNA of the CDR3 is TGTGCCAGCAGCGTCGGTACAGGGGCCGGAGAAAAACTGTTTTTT.

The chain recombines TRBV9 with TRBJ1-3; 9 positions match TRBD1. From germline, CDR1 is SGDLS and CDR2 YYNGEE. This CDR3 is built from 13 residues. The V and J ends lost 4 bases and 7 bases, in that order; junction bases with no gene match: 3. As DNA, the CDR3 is TGTGCCAGCAGCCCAGGACAGGGGAACACCATATATTTT. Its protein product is CASSPGQGNTIYF. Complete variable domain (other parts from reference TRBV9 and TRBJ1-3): DSGVTQTPKHLITATGQRVTLRCSPRSGDLSVYWYQQSLDQGLQFLIQYYNGEERAKGNILERFSAQQFPDLHSELNLSSLELGDSALYFCASSPGQGNTIYFGEGSWLTVV.

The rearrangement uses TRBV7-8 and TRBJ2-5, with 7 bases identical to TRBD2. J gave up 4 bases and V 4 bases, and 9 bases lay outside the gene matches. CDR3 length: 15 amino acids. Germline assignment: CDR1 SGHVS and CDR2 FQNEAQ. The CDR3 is CASSWGGTLGETQYF. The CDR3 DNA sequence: TGTGCCAGCAGCTGGGGAGGGACCCTCGGAGAGACCCAGTACTTC.

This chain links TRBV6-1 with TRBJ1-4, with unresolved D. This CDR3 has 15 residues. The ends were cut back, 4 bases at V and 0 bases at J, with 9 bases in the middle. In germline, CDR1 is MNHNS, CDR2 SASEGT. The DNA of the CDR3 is TGTGCCAGCAGTGGAGGGCATGCAACTAATGAAAAACTGTTTTTT. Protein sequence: CASSGGHATNEKLFF.

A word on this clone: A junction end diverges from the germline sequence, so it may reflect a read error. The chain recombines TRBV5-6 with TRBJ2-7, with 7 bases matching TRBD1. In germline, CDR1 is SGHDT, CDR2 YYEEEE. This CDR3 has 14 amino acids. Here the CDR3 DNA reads TGTGCCAGCAGCCTTTATGATAGGGACAGTTTATGCCACTTC. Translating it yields CASSLYDRDSLCHF.

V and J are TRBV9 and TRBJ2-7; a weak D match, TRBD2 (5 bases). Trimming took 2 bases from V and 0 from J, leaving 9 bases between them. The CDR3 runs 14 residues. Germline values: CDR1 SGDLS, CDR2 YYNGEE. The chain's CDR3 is CASSVGSSSYEQYF. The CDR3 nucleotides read TGTGCCAGCAGCGTTGGGAGCAGCTCCTACGAGCAGTACTTC. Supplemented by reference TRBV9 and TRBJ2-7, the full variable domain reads DSGVTQTPKHLITATGQRVTLRCSPRSGDLSVYWYQQSLDQGLQFLIQYYNGEERAKGNILERFSAQQFPDLHSELNLSSLELGDSALYFCASSVGSSSYEQYFGPGTRLTVT.

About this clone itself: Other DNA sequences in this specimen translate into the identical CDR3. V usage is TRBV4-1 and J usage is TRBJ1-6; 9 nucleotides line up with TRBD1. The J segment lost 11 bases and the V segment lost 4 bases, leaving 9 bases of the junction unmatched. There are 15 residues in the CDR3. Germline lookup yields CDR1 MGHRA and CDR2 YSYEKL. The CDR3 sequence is CASSPRRDRDPPLHF. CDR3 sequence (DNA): TGCGCCAGCAGCCCCCGTCGGGACAGGGATCCACCCCTCCACTTT.

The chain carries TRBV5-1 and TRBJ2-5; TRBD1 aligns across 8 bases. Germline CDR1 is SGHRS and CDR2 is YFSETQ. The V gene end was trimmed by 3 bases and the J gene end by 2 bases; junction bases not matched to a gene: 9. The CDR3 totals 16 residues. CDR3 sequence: CASSSSGTGPQETQYF. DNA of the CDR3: TGCGCCAGCAGCTCTTCCGGGACAGGCCCTCAAGAGACCCAGTACTTC.

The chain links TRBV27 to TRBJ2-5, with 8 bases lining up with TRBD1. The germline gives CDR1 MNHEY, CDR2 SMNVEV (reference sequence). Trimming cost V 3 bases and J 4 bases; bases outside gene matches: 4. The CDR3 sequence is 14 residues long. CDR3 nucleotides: TGTGCCAGCAGTTTCGGGACAGGAATAGAGACCCAGTACTTC. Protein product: CASSFGTGIETQYF.

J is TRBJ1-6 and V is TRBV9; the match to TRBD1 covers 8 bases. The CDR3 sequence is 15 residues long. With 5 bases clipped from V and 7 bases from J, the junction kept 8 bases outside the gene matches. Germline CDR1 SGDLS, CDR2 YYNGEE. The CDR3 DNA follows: TGTGCCAGCAGTTTACGGACAGGGATGAATTCACCCCTCCACTTT. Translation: CASSLRTGMNSPLHF.

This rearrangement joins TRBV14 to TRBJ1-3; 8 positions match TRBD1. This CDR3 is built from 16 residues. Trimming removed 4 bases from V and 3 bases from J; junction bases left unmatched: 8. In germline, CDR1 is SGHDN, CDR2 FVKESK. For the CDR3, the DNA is TGTGCCAGCAGCCCCCGACAGGGGATGGGTGGAAACACCATATATTTT. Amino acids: CASSPRQGMGGNTIYF.

The CDR3 sequence: CASSPSGLGGNEQFF. The CDR3 DNA reads as TGTGCCAGCAGCCCTAGTGGTTTAGGGGGCAATGAGCAGTTCTTC. The chain uses TRBV7-3 and TRBJ2-1; D possibly corresponds to TRBD1 (6 bases). This CDR3 spans 15 amino acids. Germline CDR1 is SGHTA and CDR2 is FQGTGA. V shed 5 bases and J shed 6 bases, with 17 bases lying between them.

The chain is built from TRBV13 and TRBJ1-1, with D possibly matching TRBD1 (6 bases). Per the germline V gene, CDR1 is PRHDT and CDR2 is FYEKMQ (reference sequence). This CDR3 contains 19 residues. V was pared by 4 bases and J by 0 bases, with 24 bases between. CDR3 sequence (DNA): TGTGCCAGCAGCTCCCAGCCCGGGGACGGGGGGGGCTTGAACACTGAAGCTTTCTTT. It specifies CASSSQPGDGGGLNTEAFF.

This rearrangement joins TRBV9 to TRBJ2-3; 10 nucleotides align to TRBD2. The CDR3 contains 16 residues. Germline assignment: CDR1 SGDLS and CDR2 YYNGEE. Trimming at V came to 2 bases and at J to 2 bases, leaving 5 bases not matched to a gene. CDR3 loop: CASSVELAGATDTQYF. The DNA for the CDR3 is TGTGCCAGCAGCGTGGAGCTAGCGGGGGCCACAGATACGCAGTATTTT.

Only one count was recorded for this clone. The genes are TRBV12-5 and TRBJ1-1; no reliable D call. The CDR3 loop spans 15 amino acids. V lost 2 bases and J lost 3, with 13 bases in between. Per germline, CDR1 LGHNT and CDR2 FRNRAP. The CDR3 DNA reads TGTGCTAGTGGTTTGCACGGGGTTGGGGACACTGAAGCTTTCTTT. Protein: CASGLHGVGDTEAFF.

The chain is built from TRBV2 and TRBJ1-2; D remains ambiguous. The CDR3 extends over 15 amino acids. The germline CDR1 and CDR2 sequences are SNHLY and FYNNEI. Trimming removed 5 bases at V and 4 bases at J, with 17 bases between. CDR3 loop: CASSPYREWSYGYTF. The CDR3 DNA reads TGTGCCAGCAGTCCTTATCGGGAGTGGAGCTATGGCTACACCTTC.

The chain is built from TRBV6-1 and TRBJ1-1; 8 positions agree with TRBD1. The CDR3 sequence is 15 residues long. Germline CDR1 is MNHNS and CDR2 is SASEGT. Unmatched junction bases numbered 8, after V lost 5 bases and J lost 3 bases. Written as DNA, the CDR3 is TGTGCCAGCAGTTGGACAGGGCGTACGGACACTGAAGCTTTCTTT. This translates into CASSWTGRTDTEAFF.

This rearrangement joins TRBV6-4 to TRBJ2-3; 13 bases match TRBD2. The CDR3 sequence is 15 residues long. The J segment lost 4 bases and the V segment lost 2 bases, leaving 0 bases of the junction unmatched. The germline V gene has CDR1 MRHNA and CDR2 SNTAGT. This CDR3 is CASSDTSGGADTQYF. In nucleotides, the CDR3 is TGTGCCAGCAGTGACACTAGCGGGGGGGCAGATACGCAGTATTTT.

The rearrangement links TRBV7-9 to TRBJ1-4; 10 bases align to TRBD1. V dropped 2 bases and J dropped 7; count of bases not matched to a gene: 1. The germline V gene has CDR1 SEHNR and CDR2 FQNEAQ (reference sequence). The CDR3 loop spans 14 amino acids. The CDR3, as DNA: TGTGCCAGCAGCTTACGGACAGGGGGTGAAAAACTGTTTTTT. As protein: CASSLRTGGEKLFF.